The entry that follows covers one TCR beta chain sequence. What it binds is not known. The conserved phenylalanine or tryptophan is not found at the CDR3 terminus, so this likely reflects a read error. A modified ARM-PCR protocol with three rounds of nested PCR amplified TCRbeta. Each CDR3 protein gets one entry after TCRdb re-called the multiplex PCR reads with MiXCR. The sample carries approximately 79,000 distinct CDR3 sequences, 55% to 80% recorded once. The data belong to a study of tumor and adjacent non-tumor tissue in lung cancer. As for the study in general: The cohort had about a dozen adenocarcinoma, a couple of squamous cell and 1 small cell patients. Some 4.2 million productive TCRbeta reads were obtained per sample on average.

Overall study results and limits: Significantly higher TCR diversity was found in tumor than normal lung.

RNA was extracted from bulk tissue without any cell sorting. Newly diagnosed lung cancer patients had thoracic surgery in China, August–late 2014, without prior chemotherapy. V shed 5 bases and J shed 5 bases, with 18 bases lying between them. CDR3 size: 16 residues. Germline V CDR1 and CDR2: SGHDN, FVKESK. Sequencing was carried out using lung tumor tissue. The chain couples TRBV14 to TRBJ1-4; D is unclear. This receptor was obtained from a woman in her 40s with non-small cell lung cancer. This CDR3 is CASSSTSAVKNEKLFL. CDR3 coding DNA: TGTGCCAGCAGCTCGACATCGGCGGTCAAAAATGAAAAACTGTTTCTT.